The clone carrying this T cell receptor (beta chain) was detected once. Authors' methods: Estimation of nucleated cell counts relied on the amplification of reference gene primers. The table came from immunoSEQ multiplex PCR; TCRdb's copy has only in-frame clones and leaves some out. The V and J calls and clone size were taken over from that table, and D and trimming were inferred from the DNA. The repertoire holds 150,000 to 200,000 clones, with 81% as singletons. The data stem from a study of blood T cell repertoires in COVID-19. Study-wide background: The United States, Italy and Spain were the sources of the acute and convalescent COVID-19 samples.

CDR3 size: 15 residues. Germline V gives CDR1 LGHDT, CDR2 YNNKEL (reference sequence). V was clipped by 6 bases and J by 7 bases; unmatched bases: 8. The sample taken for sequencing was peripheral blood. The gene calls are TRBV3-1 (or the pseudogene TRBV3-2) and TRBJ1-6; TRBD1 aligns across 8 bases. The origin of this receptor is a man aged 55-75 years with active or convalescent COVID-19. The CDR3 protein is CASRDIQGGNSPLHF. CDR3 bases: TGTGCCAGCAGAGACATACAGGGGGGAAATTCACCCCTCCACTTT.